What follows is one T cell receptor (beta chain) and its context. In the study's own analysis: Estimated nucleated cell counts came from reference gene primer amplification. Profiled with immunoSEQ multiplex PCR; TCRdb holds only in-frame clones, not every one. That table gives V, J and clone size, and the DNA gave D and trimming. The profile shows some 99,000 clones, about three quarters of them singletons. These data originate in a study of blood T cell repertoires in COVID-19. Study summary: Researchers got acute and convalescent COVID-19 samples from the United States, Italy and Spain. The analysed material was cDNA or gDNA that came from T cells, B-cell-depleted T cells, or PBMCs.

The CDR3 totals 14 residues. Germline V gene data show CDR1 as MNHNS and CDR2 as SASEGT. V was trimmed by 0 bases and J by 5 bases, leaving 5 bases between them. The receptor was isolated from a human donor in a cohort sampled during active or convalescent COVID-19. This chain uses TRBV6-1 with TRBJ2-6; D gene unclear. Sequencing input: peripheral blood. CDR3: CASSEAAWANVLTF. CDR3 DNA: TGTGCCAGCAGTGAAGCGGCCTGGGCCAACGTCCTGACTTTC.